This entry features one T cell receptor (beta chain) sequence. The antigen remains unidentified. Each patient's relapse followed autologous stem cell transplantation, and brentuximab vedotin exposure varied. Complete response, partial response or progressive disease was each patient's best response. Sequencing was performed with immunoSEQ multiplex PCR; in TCRdb, only in-frame clones are kept and a portion is missing. The sample has tens of thousands of clones, about three quarters seen once. The data belong to a study of PD-1 blockade in classical Hodgkin lymphoma. Across the whole study: Patients got intravenous nivolumab 3 mg/kg every 2 weeks. Findings of the study overall: The authors excluded patients who started nivolumab under 1 year after ASCT.

The CDR3 covers 17 residues. Germline V gene lookup returns CDR1 SGDLS and CDR2 YYNGEE. The ends lost 3 bases at V and 1 base at J; junction bases unmatched: 10. The sample was peripheral blood mononuclear cells (PBMCs), taken before the second cycle of nivolumab. The receptor's source is a human donor with classical Hodgkin lymphoma. The chain uses TRBV9 and TRBJ2-1; 7 bases line up with TRBD2. CDR3: CASSASGVAESYNEQFF. Here the CDR3 DNA reads TGTGCCAGCAGCGCCAGCGGGGTAGCGGAATCCTACAATGAGCAGTTCTTC.